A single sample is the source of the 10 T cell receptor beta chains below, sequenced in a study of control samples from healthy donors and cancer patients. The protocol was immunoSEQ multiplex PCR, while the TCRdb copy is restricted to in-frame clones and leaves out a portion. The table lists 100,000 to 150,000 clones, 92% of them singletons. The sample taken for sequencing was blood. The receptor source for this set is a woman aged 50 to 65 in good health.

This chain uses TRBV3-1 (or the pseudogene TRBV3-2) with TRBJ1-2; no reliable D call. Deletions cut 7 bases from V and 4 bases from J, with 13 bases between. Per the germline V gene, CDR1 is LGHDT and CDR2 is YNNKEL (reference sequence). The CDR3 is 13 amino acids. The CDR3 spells CASTGFRSYGYTF. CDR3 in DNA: TGTGCCAGCACCGGATTCAGGAGCTATGGCTACACCTTC.

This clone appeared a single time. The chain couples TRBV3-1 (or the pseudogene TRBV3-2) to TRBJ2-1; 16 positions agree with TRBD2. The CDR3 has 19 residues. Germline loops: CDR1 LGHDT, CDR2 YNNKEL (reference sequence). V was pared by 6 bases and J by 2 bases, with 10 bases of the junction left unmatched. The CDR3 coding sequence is TGTGCCAGCAGTCTTATGGGACTAGCGGGAGGGCTAACCTACAATGAGCAGTTCTTC. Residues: CASSLMGLAGGLTYNEQFF.

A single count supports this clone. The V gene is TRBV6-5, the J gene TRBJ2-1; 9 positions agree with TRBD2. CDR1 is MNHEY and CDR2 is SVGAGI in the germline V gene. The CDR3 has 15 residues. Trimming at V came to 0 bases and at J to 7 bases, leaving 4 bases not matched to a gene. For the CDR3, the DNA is TGTGCCAGCAGTTACTCACGCGGGGGGGCGAATGAGCAGTTCTTC. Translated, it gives CASSYSRGGANEQFF.

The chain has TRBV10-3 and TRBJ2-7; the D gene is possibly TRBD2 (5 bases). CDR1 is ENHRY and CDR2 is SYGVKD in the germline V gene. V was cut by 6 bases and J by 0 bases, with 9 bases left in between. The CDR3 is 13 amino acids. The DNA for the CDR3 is TGTGCCATCAGGGAGGACGGCTCCTACGAGCAGTACTTC. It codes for CAIREDGSYEQYF.

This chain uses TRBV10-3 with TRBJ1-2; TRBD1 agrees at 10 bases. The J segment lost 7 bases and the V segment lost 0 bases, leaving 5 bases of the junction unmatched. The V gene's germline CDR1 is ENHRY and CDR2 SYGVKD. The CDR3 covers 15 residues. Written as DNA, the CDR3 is TGTGCCATCAGTGAGTCGGGACAGGGGAGTATTGGCTACACCTTC. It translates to CAISESGQGSIGYTF.

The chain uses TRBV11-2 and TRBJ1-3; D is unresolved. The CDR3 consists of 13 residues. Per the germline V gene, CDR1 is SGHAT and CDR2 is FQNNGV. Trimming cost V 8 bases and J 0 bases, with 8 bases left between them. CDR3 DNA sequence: TGTGCCAGCTCCGGTATCTCTGGAAACACCATATATTTT. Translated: CASSGISGNTIYF.

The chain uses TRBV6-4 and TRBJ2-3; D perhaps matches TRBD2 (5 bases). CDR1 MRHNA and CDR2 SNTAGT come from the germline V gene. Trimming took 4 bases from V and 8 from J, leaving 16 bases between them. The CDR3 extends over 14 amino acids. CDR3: CASSALDRGGTQYF. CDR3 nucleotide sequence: TGTGCCAGCAGTGCCCTGGACCGAGGAGGTACGCAGTATTTT.

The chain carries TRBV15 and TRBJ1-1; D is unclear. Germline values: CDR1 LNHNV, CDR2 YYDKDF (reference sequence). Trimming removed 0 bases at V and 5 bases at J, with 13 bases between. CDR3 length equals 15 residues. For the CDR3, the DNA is TGTGCCACCAGCAGAGATCGTATGGGAGGGACTGAAGCTTTCTTT. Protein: CATSRDRMGGTEAFF.

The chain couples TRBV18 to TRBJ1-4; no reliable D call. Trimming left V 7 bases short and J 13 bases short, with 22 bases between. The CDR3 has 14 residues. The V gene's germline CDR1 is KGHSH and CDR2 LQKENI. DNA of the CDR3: TGTGCCAGCTTCCAAAATGCAGGTGACTACCGACTGTTTTTT. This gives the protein CASFQNAGDYRLFF.

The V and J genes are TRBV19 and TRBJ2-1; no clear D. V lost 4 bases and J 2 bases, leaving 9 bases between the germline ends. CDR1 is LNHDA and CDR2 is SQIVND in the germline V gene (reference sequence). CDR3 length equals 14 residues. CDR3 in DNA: TGTGCCAGTAGTAGTCGGATCGCCTACAATGAGCAGTTCTTC. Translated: CASSSRIAYNEQFF. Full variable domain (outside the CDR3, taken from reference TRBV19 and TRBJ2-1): DGGITQSPKYLFRKEGQNVTLSCEQNLNHDAMYWYRQDPGQGLRLIYYSQIVNDFQKGDIAEGYSVSREKKESFPLTVTSAQKNPTAFYLCASSSRIAYNEQFFGPGTRLTVL.